The 15 T cell receptor beta chains given below trace back to one sample, sequenced in a study of T cells expressing NK-cell markers. Reprocessing the 5' RACE reads, TCRdb reports a single entry for every CDR3 protein and omits DNA. The sample totals around 180,000 distinct CDR3 sequences. The specimen sequenced was blood T cells: a sorted CD56 or NKG2C T cell subset, CD4+ or CD8+ T cells, or bulk PBMC T cells (not recorded which). Source of these receptors: a man aged 18-70 years in good health.

The gene calls are TRBV24-1 and TRBJ1-4; the TRBD1 assignment by TCRdb is unverifiable without DNA. There are 15 residues in the CDR3. Germline CDR1 KGHDR, CDR2 SFDVKD. The CDR3: CATSDSGTFSEKLFF.

The rearrangement joins TRBV12-3 or TRBV12-4 to TRBJ2-3; TCRdb proposes TRBD1, but this gene call is untestable without DNA. The CDR3 totals 15 residues. The CDR3 region is CASRAGTGVTDTQYF.

The J gene is TRBJ2-3, the V gene TRBV2; TCRdb selects TRBD1, and the lack of DNA leaves this call unchecked. The CDR3 is 15 amino acids. CDR1 SNHLY and CDR2 FYNNEI come from the germline V gene. The CDR3: CASRGGNTPTDTQYF.

The chain uses TRBV5-1 and TRBJ2-1. The CDR3 spans 15 residues. Germline assignment: CDR1 SGHRS and CDR2 YFSETQ. This CDR3 reads CASSEFGGSYNEQFF. Full variable domain (remainder filled in from reference TRBV5-1 and TRBJ2-1): KAGVTQTPRYLIKTRGQQVTLSCSPISGHRSVSWYQQTPGQGLQFLFEYFSETQRNKGNFPGRFSGRQFSNSRSEMNVSTLELGDSALYLCASSEFGGSYNEQFFGPGTRLTVL.

This CDR3 is CAVAVGVGQPQHF. The J gene is TRBJ1-5, the V gene TRBV27; the TCRdb D gene call, TRBD1, has no DNA to confirm it. The CDR3 length is 13 residues. Germline V gene data show CDR1 as MNHEY and CDR2 as SMNVEV (reference sequence).

The rearrangement links TRBV2 to TRBJ2-7; TCRdb's D call, TRBD2, is unchecked because there is no DNA. The CDR3 length is 13 residues. The germline V gene has CDR1 SNHLY and CDR2 FYNNEI. This CDR3 is CASTERGPREQYF.

This chain links TRBV7-6 with TRBJ2-3; TCRdb names TRBD1, which stays unverified in the absence of DNA. Per the germline V gene, CDR1 is SGHVS and CDR2 is FNYEAQ. The CDR3 spans 16 residues. CDR3: CASSTRLAGVPDTQYF.

This sequence joins TRBV11-1 and TRBJ2-7. Looked up from germline, CDR1 is SGHAT and CDR2 is FQDESV (reference sequence). The CDR3 spans 16 residues. CDR3 amino acids: CASSLGVGSWLDEQYF.

CDR3 region: CASSQRTGIEDGYTF. The chain employs TRBV14 and TRBJ1-2; TCRdb's D gene call, TRBD1, goes unchecked for lack of DNA. The CDR3 spans 15 residues. The germline gives CDR1 SGHDN, CDR2 FVKESK.

The V call is TRBV12-3 or TRBV12-4, the J call TRBJ2-2; with no DNA, the TCRdb D assignment of TRBD1 cannot be verified. This CDR3 is 19 amino acids long. CDR3 in amino acids: CASSTSGTGGDMNTGELFF.

This chain connects TRBV12-3 or TRBV12-4 to TRBJ2-7. The CDR3 loop spans 15 amino acids. This CDR3 is CASSFYVGFSYEQYF.

The chain carries TRBV6-5 and TRBJ2-7; TCRdb designates TRBD2, a call that cannot be tested without DNA. CDR3 length: 16 residues. Germline V gene sequence: CDR1 MNHEY, CDR2 SVGAGI. The CDR3 region is CASSYSTSGGPYEQYF.

This chain uses TRBV7-9 with TRBJ2-4; TCRdb's D call, TRBD1, is unchecked because there is no DNA. CDR1 is SEHNR, CDR2 FQNEAQ, per germline (reference sequence). The CDR3 has 16 amino acids. CDR3 residues: CASSTPDRAAKNIQYF.

The CDR3 sequence: CASSLGGIPYEQYF. The chain combines TRBV12-3 or TRBV12-4 with TRBJ2-7. This CDR3 comprises 14 residues.

This sequence joins TRBV4-1 and TRBJ1-5; TCRdb returns TRBD1, unconfirmable since there is no DNA. CDR1 is MGHRA and CDR2 is YSYEKL in the germline V gene. This CDR3 is 15 amino acids long. The CDR3 sequence is CASSLLRGSNQPQHF.